These T cell receptor beta chains were read from a single sample in a study of CD8 T cells in ankylosing spondylitis. TCRdb recomputed calls from the 5' RACE reads with MiXCR, one row per CDR3 protein. The table includes fewer than 550,000 distinct CDR3 sequences, approximately 5% detected once. Source material: blood, either unsorted or a sorted T cell fraction (not recorded which). The receptors stem from a male donor with ankylosing spondylitis. Each CDR3 is given with its conserved first and last residue. Each record gives: D gene, clone size, J gene, V gene, CDR3 length, CDR3 DNA, CDR3 protein. D genes are given only for firm matches. Size tells how often a clone was seen (once, few, many) or the class of an expanded clone, and some rows leave it out.

D: NA; size: many; J: TRBJ2-7; V: TRBV4-2; length: 13; DNA: TGTGCCAGCAGCACCACCCAGGTGGGCGAGCAGTACTTC; CDR3: CASSTTQVGEQYF
D: NA; size: few; J: TRBJ2-2; V: TRBV12-3/TRBV12-4; length: 15; DNA: TGTGCCAGCAGTTTAGGCCTTCAGGGGACCGGGGAGCTGTTTTTT; CDR3: CASSLGLQGTGELFF
D: TRBD1; size: many; J: TRBJ2-7; V: TRBV9; length: 13; DNA: TGTGCCAGCAGCGTAGTAGCAGGGGGCAAGCAGTACTTC; CDR3: CASSVVAGGKQYF
D: NA; size: many; J: TRBJ2-5; V: TRBV27; length: 15; DNA: TGTGCCAGCAGTTTATCCCGGACAGCGACAGAGACCCAGTACTTC; CDR3: CASSLSRTATETQYF
D: NA; size: many; J: TRBJ2-7; V: TRBV20-1; length: 13; DNA: TGCAGTGCTCTGGTACAGACTACGTGGGAGCAGTACTTC; CDR3: CSALVQTTWEQYF
D: TRBD1; size: many; J: TRBJ2-4; V: TRBV20-1; length: 14; DNA: TGCAGTGGTCTCCTCCGGGACAGAGGTAACATTCAGTACTTC; CDR3: CSGLLRDRGNIQYF
D: NA; size: many; J: TRBJ1-1; V: TRBV20-1; length: 13; DNA: TGCAGTGCTAGAGCCAGGGCGCGTTTTGAAGCTTTCTTT; CDR3: CSARARARFEAFF
D: TRBD1; size: many; J: TRBJ1-1; V: TRBV4-2; length: 15; DNA: TGTGCCAGCAGCCAGCGACAGGGCGCGGGGACTGAAGCTTTCTTT; CDR3: CASSQRQGAGTEAFF
D: NA; size: NA; J: TRBJ2-2; V: TRBV6-5; length: 12; DNA: TGTGCCAGCAGTTACGTCCCCGGGGAGCTGTTTTTT; CDR3: CASSYVPGELFF
D: TRBD2; size: NA; J: TRBJ2-3; V: TRBV20-1; length: 14; DNA: TGCAGTGTTATCCTAGCGGGGTACACAGATACGCAGTATTTT; CDR3: CSVILAGYTDTQYF
D: TRBD2; size: few; J: TRBJ2-6; V: TRBV5-6; length: 18; DNA: TGTGCCAGCAGCTTGGCCTGGACGGGAGGGGATGGGGCCAACGTCCTGACTTTC; CDR3: CASSLAWTGGDGANVLTF
D: TRBD1; size: few; J: TRBJ2-3; V: TRBV5-1; length: 14; DNA: TGCGCCAGCAGCTTCCATGACAGGGCTGATACGCAGTATTTT; CDR3: CASSFHDRADTQYF
D: NA; size: many; J: TRBJ2-1; V: TRBV4-1; length: 14; DNA: TGCGCCAGCAGCCACCCGGGACTCCCGAATGAGCAGTTCTTC; CDR3: CASSHPGLPNEQFF
D: TRBD2; size: many; J: TRBJ2-7; V: TRBV12-3/TRBV12-4; length: 14; DNA: TGTGCCAGCAGACTAGCGGGAGTGCCAAGCGAGCAGTACTTC; CDR3: CASRLAGVPSEQYF
D: TRBD1; size: NA; J: TRBJ2-2; V: TRBV7-8; length: 16; DNA: TGTGCCAGCAGCCCTCACAGGGGGCCCAACACCGGGGAGCTGTTTTTT; CDR3: CASSPHRGPNTGELFF
D: TRBD1; size: many; J: TRBJ2-7; V: TRBV12-3/TRBV12-4; length: 14; DNA: TGTGCCAGCAGCAGCAGGGGGCGCGTCTACGAGCAGTACTTC; CDR3: CASSSRGRVYEQYF
D: NA; size: many; J: TRBJ1-4; V: TRBV11-2; length: 16; DNA: TGTGCCAGCAGCCGGGACCCCATGGCGGCTAATGAAAAACTGTTTTTT; CDR3: CASSRDPMAANEKLFF